This T cell receptor beta chain was sequenced in a study of blood T cell repertoires in COVID-19. Across the study: Italy, Spain and the United States were the sources of the convalescent and acute COVID-19 samples.

V was clipped by 10 bases and J by 7 bases; unmatched bases: 9. The CDR3 runs to 13 residues. CDR1 is ENHRY and CDR2 is SYGVKD in the germline V gene. TCRdb's copy holds only in-frame clones and misses some; the assay was immunoSEQ multiplex PCR. The table records about 39,000 clones, 70% to 90% of them present only once. This TCR came from a human donor in a cohort sampled during active COVID-19. V usage is TRBV10-3 and J usage is TRBJ2-7; 11 bases line up with TRBD2. The sequenced material came from peripheral blood. CDR3 amino acids: CANGPSGGYEQYF. DNA for the CDR3: TGTGCCAACGGCCCTAGCGGGGGGTATGAGCAGTACTTC.